A single sample gave rise to the 15 T cell receptor beta chains below, sequenced in a study of T cells in Graves' hyperthyroidism and ophthalmopathy (dated by TCRdb to between 2018 and 2021). Library creation used multiplex PCR. Sequenced on an Illumina HiSeq 2000. TCR beta CDR3 regions were amplified from RNA transcripts. The TCR CDR3 was subjected to a first round of RT-PCR using the HTBI primer set and the Qiagen OneStep RT-PCR kit. Through fastp at Q25 and MiXCR, TCRdb rebuilt clones from the public reads, retaining in-frame beta chains. CDR3 protein duplicates are merged, each entry listing the most common genes and DNA. This sample is represented by fewer than 650,000 distinct CDR3 sequences; approximately 15% of them were singletons. The leading ten clones occupy roughly 5.5% of the sample. Material: blood. The receptor set was obtained from a woman in her 30s with Graves' hyperthyroidism that later progressed to Graves' ophthalmopathy.

The sample holds many counts of this clonotype. The chain recombines TRBV28 with TRBJ1-6; D gene ambiguous. V was trimmed by 2 bases and J by 7 bases, leaving 12 bases between them. This CDR3 region has 15 residues. Germline V lookup: CDR1 MDHEN, CDR2 SYDVKM. CDR3: CASSLTPGYNSPLHF. The CDR3 DNA sequence: TGTGCCAGCAGTTTAACACCGGGATACAATTCACCCCTCCACTTT. The whole variable domain, filled in from reference TRBV28 and TRBJ1-6, reads DVKVTQSSRYLVKRTGEKVFLECVQDMDHENMFWYRQDPGLGLRLIYFSYDVKMKEKGDIPEGYSVSREKKERFSLILESASTNQTSMYLCASSLTPGYNSPLHFGNGTRLTVT.

This clonotype came up many times. This rearrangement joins TRBV3-1 to TRBJ1-5; D gene unclear. The ends were cut back, 0 bases at V and 9 bases at J, with 15 bases in the middle. CDR3 length: 15 residues. CDR1 is LGHDT, CDR2 YNNKEL, per germline (reference sequence). The chain's CDR3 is CASSQDAGTEMPQHF. In DNA, the CDR3 is TGTGCCAGCAGCCAAGATGCAGGCACCGAAATGCCCCAGCATTTT.

The rearrangement joins TRBV28 to TRBJ2-2, with a possible D match to TRBD1 (5 bases). CDR1 MDHEN and CDR2 SYDVKM come from the germline V gene. V lost 6 bases and J 7 bases, leaving 21 bases between the germline ends. The CDR3 runs to 16 residues. The CDR3, as DNA: TGTGCCAGCAGCTTCCAGGGCCCGGCGACTGGCGGGGAGCTGTTTTTT. It encodes CASSFQGPATGGELFF.

V usage is TRBV19 and J usage is TRBJ1-2; 10 positions match TRBD1. The length of the CDR3 is 13 residues. The J segment lost 10 bases and the V segment lost 5 bases, leaving 7 bases of the junction unmatched. The germline gives CDR1 LNHDA, CDR2 SQIVND (reference sequence). The CDR3 DNA follows: TGTGCCAGTAGTGGACAGGGGGTAGCGGACTACACCTTC. This codes for CASSGQGVADYTF.

In its sample, this clonotype was seen many times. This chain connects TRBV6-2 or TRBV6-3 to TRBJ1-5; D unresolved. V was cut by 7 bases and J by 6 bases, with 10 bases left in between. Germline lookup yields CDR1 MNHEY and CDR2 SVGEGT. This CDR3 has 12 amino acids. CDR3 region: CASTEGSQPQHF. CDR3 DNA sequence: TGTGCCAGCACGGAAGGGAGTCAGCCCCAGCATTTT.

This clonotype was observed a few times. An end of the junction differs from the germline gene, which may be a read error. The chain recombines TRBV28 with TRBJ2-3, with TRBD2 identical over 10 bases. Germline assignment: CDR1 MDHEN and CDR2 SYDVKM. This CDR3 is 16 amino acids long. This CDR3 is CASSQAGTSVADTQCF. The CDR3 DNA reads TGTGCCAGCAGTCAAGCCGGGACTAGCGTCGCAGATACGCAGTGTTTT. Based on the CDR3 plus reference TRBV28 and TRBJ2-3, the full variable domain is DVKVTQSSRYLVKRTGEKVFLECVQDMDHENMFWYRQDPGLGLRLIYFSYDVKMKEKGDIPEGYSVSREKKERFSLILESASTNQTSMYLCASSQAGTSVADTQCFGPGTRLTVL.

This clonotype was observed a few times. This sequence joins TRBV4-1 and TRBJ1-6, with a possible D match to TRBD1 (6 bases). The CDR3 is 15 residues long. The V gene lost 0 bases and the J gene lost 8 bases, with 11 bases spanning the gap. Germline CDR1 is MGHRA and CDR2 is YSYEKL. The CDR3 region has the DNA TGCGCCAGCAGCCAAGAGGTGCAGGGGTATTCACCCCTCCACTTT. Amino acid sequence: CASSQEVQGYSPLHF.

This clonotype was detected many times. This chain links TRBV7-3 with TRBJ2-3; the D gene is possibly TRBD2 (6 bases). The CDR3 consists of 16 residues. Per the germline V gene, CDR1 is SGHTA and CDR2 is FQGTGA. The V end lost 1 base, the J end lost 5 bases, and 16 bases lay between the germline ends. The CDR3 region has the DNA TGTGCCAGCAGCTTAAATAGCGGCAAGGCGGGAGATACGCAGTATTTT. Its translation: CASSLNSGKAGDTQYF. The entire variable domain, with the rest obtained from reference TRBV7-3 and TRBJ2-3, is as follows: GAGVSQTPSNKVTEKGKYVELRCDPISGHTALYWYRQSLGQGPEFLIYFQGTGAADDSGLPNDRFFAVRPEGSVSTLKIQRTERGDSAVYLCASSLNSGKAGDTQYFGPGTRLTVL.

The chain carries TRBV18 and TRBJ2-7; either TRBD1 or TRBD2 may supply D (5 bases each). With 3 bases removed from V and 2 bases from J, the gap between germline ends came to 11 bases. This CDR3 is 14 amino acids long. Germline V gives CDR1 KGHSH, CDR2 LQKENI. The CDR3 is CASSPGDATYEQYF. As DNA, the CDR3 is TGTGCCAGCTCACCGGGGGACGCCACCTACGAGCAGTACTTC.

This clonotype was seen ten or more times. The chain has TRBV11-2 and TRBJ2-5, with a tentative D call TRBD2 (5 bases). Germline V CDR1 and CDR2: SGHAT, FQNNGV. The germline V and J ends were trimmed by 0 bases and 3 bases, with 5 bases remaining between them. This CDR3 is built from 13 residues. This CDR3 reads CASSLEAEETQYF. DNA of the CDR3: TGTGCCAGCAGCTTAGAAGCGGAAGAGACCCAGTACTTC.

This clonotype was seen more than once but under ten times. A read error is possible here, since a much larger clone lies one base away. The gene calls are TRBV24-1 and TRBJ2-2; TRBD2 aligns across 14 bases. Per germline, CDR1 KGHDR and CDR2 SFDVKD. After removal of 5 bases from V and 3 bases from J, the junction contained 13 bases not matched to a gene. The CDR3 loop spans 20 amino acids. CDR3 DNA sequence: TGTGCCACCAGTGTTCCTTTGGGACTAGCGGGAGTTGGTGACACCGGGGAGCTGTTTTTT. Encoded protein: CATSVPLGLAGVGDTGELFF.

This rearrangement joins TRBV28 to TRBJ2-3; 8 nucleotides agree with TRBD1. Germline loops: CDR1 MDHEN, CDR2 SYDVKM. The CDR3 consists of 16 residues. The trim removed 7 bases at V and 3 bases at J, leaving 12 bases unmatched. CDR3: CASNLDRGATTDTQYF. CDR3 coding DNA: TGTGCCAGCAACTTAGACAGGGGCGCAACGACAGATACGCAGTATTTT.

This clonotype was recorded at least ten times. The chain is built from TRBV15 and TRBJ1-1, with D perhaps matching TRBD1 (5 bases). The germline V gene encodes CDR1 LNHNV and CDR2 YYDKDF (reference sequence). Trimming cost V 0 bases and J 3 bases, with 11 bases left between them. CDR3 length: 15 residues. CDR3 nucleotide sequence: TGTGCCACCAGCAGAGACCGGACAAGGGACACTGAAGCTTTCTTT. This translates into CATSRDRTRDTEAFF.

This clonotype was seen repeatedly, ten times or more. J is TRBJ1-4 and V is TRBV6-1, with D possibly matching TRBD1 (6 bases). CDR1 MNHNS and CDR2 SASEGT come from the germline V gene. V was trimmed by 7 bases and J by 4 bases, leaving 10 bases between them. The CDR3 is 13 amino acids. The CDR3 sequence: CASNGQINEKLFF. DNA for the CDR3: TGTGCCAGCAACGGACAGATTAATGAAAAACTGTTTTTT.

At least ten counts were recorded for this clonotype. J is TRBJ2-7 and V is TRBV27; 12 nucleotides match TRBD2. The J segment lost 2 bases and the V segment lost 8 bases, leaving 4 bases of the junction unmatched. This CDR3 is 14 amino acids long. Per the germline V gene, CDR1 is MNHEY and CDR2 is SMNVEV (reference sequence). The CDR3 region has the DNA TGTGCCAGCGGGCTAGCGGGAGGGCCCTACGAGCAGTACTTC. It codes for CASGLAGGPYEQYF.